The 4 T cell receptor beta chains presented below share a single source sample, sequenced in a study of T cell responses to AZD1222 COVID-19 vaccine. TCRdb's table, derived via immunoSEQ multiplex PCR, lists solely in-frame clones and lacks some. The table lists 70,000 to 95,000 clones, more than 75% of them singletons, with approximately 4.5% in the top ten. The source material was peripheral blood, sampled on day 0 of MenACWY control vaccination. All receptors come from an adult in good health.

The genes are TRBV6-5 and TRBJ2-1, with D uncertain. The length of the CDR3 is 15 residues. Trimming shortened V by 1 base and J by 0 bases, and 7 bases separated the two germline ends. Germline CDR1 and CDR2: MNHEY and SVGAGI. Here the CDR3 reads CASSYLRSSYNEQFF. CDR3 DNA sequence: TGTGCCAGCAGTTACTTGAGAAGCTCCTACAATGAGCAGTTCTTC.

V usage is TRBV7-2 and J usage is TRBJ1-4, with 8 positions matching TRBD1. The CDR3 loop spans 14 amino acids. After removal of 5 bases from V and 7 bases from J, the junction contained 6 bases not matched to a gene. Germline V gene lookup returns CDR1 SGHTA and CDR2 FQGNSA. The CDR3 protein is CASSQGQELEKLFF. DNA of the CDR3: TGTGCCAGCAGCCAGGGACAGGAGCTTGAAAAACTGTTTTTT.

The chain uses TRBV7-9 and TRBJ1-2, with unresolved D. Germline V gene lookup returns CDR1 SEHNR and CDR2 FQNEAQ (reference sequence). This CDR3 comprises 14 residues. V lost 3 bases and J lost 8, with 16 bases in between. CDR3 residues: CASSFRVDGEGYTF. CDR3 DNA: TGTGCCAGCAGCTTTCGGGTTGACGGGGAAGGCTACACCTTC.

The CDR3 loop reads CSAPRVYEQYF. CDR3 nucleotide sequence: TGCAGTGCCCCCCGGGTTTACGAGCAGTACTTC. The chain uses TRBV20-1 and TRBJ2-7; D is unclear. V was trimmed by 6 bases and J by 4 bases, leaving 10 bases between them. The CDR3 spans 11 residues. The V gene's germline CDR1 is DFQATT and CDR2 SNEGSKA (reference sequence).